This TCR beta chain was sequenced during a study of tumor and adjacent non-tumor tissue in lung cancer. Study results and limitations: Top 100 clones took a larger repertoire share in normal lung.

This sample's RNA came from whole unsorted tissue. Comments on this clonotype: The antigen is undetermined. Possible read error: a much larger clone is one base away.

Three rounds of nested PCR, following a modified ARM-PCR protocol, produced the TCRbeta library. One entry per CDR3 protein results from TCRdb running MiXCR on the multiplex PCR reads. There are 120,000 to 150,000 distinct CDR3 sequences in the sample; approximately 66% occur only once, and around a sixth lies in the top ten. The length of the CDR3 is 15 residues. Germline V gene lookup returns CDR1 SEHNR and CDR2 FQNEAQ (reference sequence). The chain employs TRBV7-9 and TRBJ2-6; no clear D gene. The sequenced sample was lung tumor tissue. The receptor was derived from a man in his 60s with small cell lung cancer. CDR3 protein: CASSLEVSRANVLTF. The CDR3 DNA sequence: TGTGCCAGCAGCTTAGAGGTCTCTAGGGCCAACGTCCTGACTTTC.